This is a list of T cell receptor beta chains from one sample in a study of T-cell memory formation after mild COVID-19. TCRdb re-called the 5' RACE reads with MiXCR, one entry per CDR3 protein. The sample consists of about 150,000 distinct CDR3 sequences, around 13% of them appearing once. The specimen sequenced was PBMCs or a T cell subset sorted from them (not recorded which). Receptor source: an adult woman who had mild COVID-19 (a few samples of this study predate the infection). Cell type and time point are not known. The CDR3 runs from the conserved cysteine through the conserved F or W. D genes are given only for firm matches. Size values are once, few and many counts, or a class for expanded clones, and some rows have none.

d_call: .; clone_size: many; j_call: TRBJ2-6; cdr3_length: 14; v_call: TRBV5-1; cdr3_nt: TGTGCCAGCAGCTCAGGGTCTGGGGCCAACGTCCTGACTTTC; cdr3_aa: CASSSGSGANVLTF
d_call: .; clone_size: .; j_call: TRBJ2-7; cdr3_length: 14; v_call: TRBV3-1; cdr3_nt: TGTGCCAGCAGCTTTTGGACCGACTCCTACGAGCAGTACTTC; cdr3_aa: CASSFWTDSYEQYF
d_call: .; clone_size: .; j_call: TRBJ1-4; cdr3_length: 12; v_call: TRBV12-3/TRBV12-4; cdr3_nt: TGTGCCAGCAGTTTTCGGGGCGAAAAACTGTTTTTT; cdr3_aa: CASSFRGEKLFF
d_call: .; clone_size: .; j_call: TRBJ2-7; cdr3_length: 16; v_call: TRBV10-3; cdr3_nt: TGTGCCATCAGTGACCCCAGGCACGGGATGACCTACGAGCAGTACTTC; cdr3_aa: CAISDPRHGMTYEQYF
d_call: .; clone_size: .; j_call: TRBJ2-3; cdr3_length: 13; v_call: TRBV7-2; cdr3_nt: TGTGCCAGCAGCTTAGTATACGGTGGTACGCAGTATTTT; cdr3_aa: CASSLVYGGTQYF
d_call: .; clone_size: .; j_call: TRBJ1-5; cdr3_length: 13; v_call: TRBV18; cdr3_nt: TGTGCCAGCTCTAACGACAGGAATCAGCCCCAGCATTTT; cdr3_aa: CASSNDRNQPQHF
d_call: .; clone_size: .; j_call: TRBJ2-7; cdr3_length: 16; v_call: TRBV5-4; cdr3_nt: TGTGCCAGCAGCTTGGAAGGGCCCTTGTCTGTCGAGGAGCAGTACTTC; cdr3_aa: CASSLEGPLSVEEQYF
d_call: .; clone_size: few; j_call: TRBJ2-5; cdr3_length: 12; v_call: TRBV12-3/TRBV12-4; cdr3_nt: TGTGCCAGCAGCATCAGGGGGGGATCCCAGTACTTC; cdr3_aa: CASSIRGGSQYF
d_call: TRBD1; clone_size: few; j_call: TRBJ1-2; cdr3_length: 16; v_call: TRBV7-9; cdr3_nt: TGTGCCAGCAGCCGAACAATAATGGGGCAGGGGGATGGCTACACCTTC; cdr3_aa: CASSRTIMGQGDGYTF
d_call: .; clone_size: .; j_call: TRBJ2-3; cdr3_length: 15; v_call: TRBV5-1; cdr3_nt: TGCGCCAGCAGCTTGTCACGCGGGGTCACAGATACGCAGTATTTT; cdr3_aa: CASSLSRGVTDTQYF
d_call: TRBD2; clone_size: .; j_call: TRBJ2-7; cdr3_length: 17; v_call: TRBV4-2; cdr3_nt: TGTGCCAGCAGCCAAGATCGAAGCGGGAGGGCCTCCTACGAGCAGTACTTC; cdr3_aa: CASSQDRSGRASYEQYF
d_call: .; clone_size: .; j_call: TRBJ2-1; cdr3_length: 14; v_call: TRBV10-3; cdr3_nt: TGTGCCATCAGTGAGTACGGACCGACGGGGGAGCAGTTCTTC; cdr3_aa: CAISEYGPTGEQFF
d_call: TRBD1; clone_size: .; j_call: TRBJ1-5; cdr3_length: 14; v_call: TRBV6-5; cdr3_nt: TGTGCCAGCAGTCCGGGACAGATAAATCAGCCCCAGCATTTT; cdr3_aa: CASSPGQINQPQHF
d_call: TRBD2; clone_size: .; j_call: TRBJ2-2; cdr3_length: 19; v_call: TRBV7-2; cdr3_nt: TGTGCCAGCAGCCCTCGGACAGGGGGGACTAGCGGGATAACCGGGGAGCTGTTTTTT; cdr3_aa: CASSPRTGGTSGITGELFF
d_call: .; clone_size: .; j_call: TRBJ1-4; cdr3_length: 16; v_call: TRBV20-1; cdr3_nt: TGCAGTGCTAGAGTGCCGGGGTCAGCAACTAATGAAAAACTGTTTTTT; cdr3_aa: CSARVPGSATNEKLFF
d_call: .; clone_size: .; j_call: TRBJ2-5; cdr3_length: 17; v_call: TRBV12-2; cdr3_nt: TGTGCAAGTCGCTTAGGAAGTTTAACTAGCTGTAAAGAGACCCAGTACTTC; cdr3_aa: CASRLGSLTSCKETQYF
d_call: .; clone_size: .; j_call: TRBJ2-2; cdr3_length: 15; v_call: TRBV11-3; cdr3_nt: TGTGCCAGCAGCTGGACAGCCGCGAACACCGGGGAGCTGTTTTTT; cdr3_aa: CASSWTAANTGELFF
d_call: .; clone_size: .; j_call: TRBJ1-1; cdr3_length: 13; v_call: TRBV29-1; cdr3_nt: TGCAGCGTTCGTGGGGGCCTTAACACTGAAGCTTTCTTT; cdr3_aa: CSVRGGLNTEAFF
d_call: .; clone_size: few; j_call: TRBJ2-1; cdr3_length: 14; v_call: TRBV24-1; cdr3_nt: TGTGCCACCAGCCCCAGGGGCTCCTACAATGAGCAGTTCTTC; cdr3_aa: CATSPRGSYNEQFF
d_call: .; clone_size: few; j_call: TRBJ2-1; cdr3_length: 12; v_call: TRBV7-8; cdr3_nt: TGTGCCAGCAGCTTTCAAGCGATTGAGCAGTTCTTC; cdr3_aa: CASSFQAIEQFF
d_call: .; clone_size: .; j_call: TRBJ2-1; cdr3_length: 11; v_call: TRBV9; cdr3_nt: TGTGCCAGCAGCGTCCACAATGAGCAGTTCTTC; cdr3_aa: CASSVHNEQFF
d_call: .; clone_size: .; j_call: TRBJ2-1; cdr3_length: 15; v_call: TRBV4-3; cdr3_nt: TGCGCCAGCAGCCAAGATTTGTCAGGGGCAGATGAGCAGTTCTTC; cdr3_aa: CASSQDLSGADEQFF
d_call: .; clone_size: few; j_call: TRBJ2-3; cdr3_length: 13; v_call: TRBV7-3; cdr3_nt: TGTGCCAGCAGCTTAGTCAACACAGATACGCAGTATTTT; cdr3_aa: CASSLVNTDTQYF
d_call: TRBD1; clone_size: .; j_call: TRBJ2-2; cdr3_length: 13; v_call: TRBV29-1; cdr3_nt: TGCAGCGTTGAGAACAGGGGGAGCGGGGAGCTGTTTTTT; cdr3_aa: CSVENRGSGELFF
d_call: .; clone_size: few; j_call: TRBJ2-2; cdr3_length: 15; v_call: TRBV5-5; cdr3_nt: TGTGCCAGCAGCTTTTTGATTGGACGAACCGGGGAGCTGTTTTTT; cdr3_aa: CASSFLIGRTGELFF
d_call: .; clone_size: .; j_call: TRBJ1-2; cdr3_length: 15; v_call: TRBV7-2; cdr3_nt: TGTGCCAGCAGCCCTTGGGGGGGGCTCGGCTATGGCTACGCCTTC; cdr3_aa: CASSPWGGLGYGYAF
d_call: TRBD1; clone_size: few; j_call: TRBJ2-7; cdr3_length: 15; v_call: TRBV12-3/TRBV12-4; cdr3_nt: TGTGCCAGCAGTTTAGGGGACAGGGGGCTTCGCGAGCAGTACTTC; cdr3_aa: CASSLGDRGLREQYF
d_call: TRBD1; clone_size: many; j_call: TRBJ2-7; cdr3_length: 14; v_call: TRBV19; cdr3_nt: TGCGCCAGCAGCTTCGGGACAGGGTCCTACGAGCAGTACTTC; cdr3_aa: CASSFGTGSYEQYF
d_call: TRBD2; clone_size: few; j_call: TRBJ2-7; cdr3_length: 16; v_call: TRBV15; cdr3_nt: TGTGCCACCAGCAGAAGGACTAGCGGGAGCCCCTACGAGCAGTACTTC; cdr3_aa: CATSRRTSGSPYEQYF
d_call: TRBD2; clone_size: .; j_call: TRBJ2-3; cdr3_length: 15; v_call: TRBV5-1; cdr3_nt: TGCGCCAGCAGCTTGGAACTAGCGGGACCAATTACGCAGTATTTT; cdr3_aa: CASSLELAGPITQYF
d_call: .; clone_size: .; j_call: TRBJ1-4; cdr3_length: 13; v_call: TRBV2; cdr3_nt: TGTGCCAGCAGAGACCCGGACCATGGGAAACTGTTTTTT; cdr3_aa: CASRDPDHGKLFF
d_call: .; clone_size: .; j_call: TRBJ2-5; cdr3_length: 11; v_call: TRBV6-5; cdr3_nt: TGTGCCAGCAGTTTTAGGGGGACCATTATATTC; cdr3_aa: CASSFRGTIIF
d_call: .; clone_size: many; j_call: TRBJ2-1; cdr3_length: 15; v_call: TRBV24-1; cdr3_nt: TGTGCCACCAGTGATGGGGACTCCCGGCACAATGAGCAGTTCTTC; cdr3_aa: CATSDGDSRHNEQFF
d_call: TRBD1; clone_size: .; j_call: TRBJ2-7; cdr3_length: 16; v_call: TRBV6-5; cdr3_nt: TGTGCCAGCAGTTACGGAACCGGGACAGGGACCTCCGAGCAGTACTTC; cdr3_aa: CASSYGTGTGTSEQYF
d_call: .; clone_size: few; j_call: TRBJ2-2; cdr3_length: 13; v_call: TRBV20-1; cdr3_nt: TGCAGTGCTAGGGAGGTCGTCACCGGGGAGCTGTTTTTT; cdr3_aa: CSAREVVTGELFF
d_call: .; clone_size: few; j_call: TRBJ1-1; cdr3_length: 13; v_call: TRBV6-2/TRBV6-3; cdr3_nt: TGTGCCAGCAGTTACGGACCGAACACTGAAGCTTTCTTT; cdr3_aa: CASSYGPNTEAFF
d_call: .; clone_size: many; j_call: TRBJ2-1; cdr3_length: 16; v_call: TRBV30; cdr3_nt: TGTGCCTGGAGTGGCGCCTTAACGAGCTCCTACAATGAGCAGTTCTTC; cdr3_aa: CAWSGALTSSYNEQFF
d_call: .; clone_size: few; j_call: TRBJ1-5; cdr3_length: 14; v_call: TRBV7-9; cdr3_nt: TGTGCCAGCAGCTCCTGGTATAGCAATCAGCCCCAGCATTTT; cdr3_aa: CASSSWYSNQPQHF
d_call: TRBD1; clone_size: few; j_call: TRBJ2-7; cdr3_length: 17; v_call: TRBV28; cdr3_nt: TGTGCCAGCAGTTTACACCAACTATCGACAGGGTTGGGCGAGCAGTACTTC; cdr3_aa: CASSLHQLSTGLGEQYF
d_call: .; clone_size: .; j_call: TRBJ2-7; cdr3_length: 14; v_call: TRBV7-9; cdr3_nt: TGTGCTTACCTACGACCGGGACCTCTTTACGAGCAGTACTTC; cdr3_aa: CAYLRPGPLYEQYF
d_call: .; clone_size: few; j_call: TRBJ1-5; cdr3_length: 14; v_call: TRBV18; cdr3_nt: TGTGCCAGCTCACCGACAGACAGTAATCAGCCCCAGCATTTT; cdr3_aa: CASSPTDSNQPQHF
d_call: .; clone_size: many; j_call: TRBJ2-1; cdr3_length: 11; v_call: TRBV12-3/TRBV12-4; cdr3_nt: TGTGCCAGCAGCCATGGCGATGAGCAGTTCTTC; cdr3_aa: CASSHGDEQFF
d_call: .; clone_size: .; j_call: TRBJ1-3; cdr3_length: 16; v_call: TRBV24-1; cdr3_nt: TGTGCCACCAGTGATTCGGGATTACTCTCTGGAAACACCATATATTTT; cdr3_aa: CATSDSGLLSGNTIYF
d_call: TRBD2; clone_size: few; j_call: TRBJ2-1; cdr3_length: 14; v_call: TRBV29-1; cdr3_nt: TGCAGCGCTCCCGGTACTAGCGTGCGTGGTGAGCAGTTCTTC; cdr3_aa: CSAPGTSVRGEQFF
d_call: TRBD1; clone_size: few; j_call: TRBJ2-7; cdr3_length: 15; v_call: TRBV6-5; cdr3_nt: TGTGCCAGCAGTACCTCCGGGACAGGCGCCTACGAGCAGTACTTC; cdr3_aa: CASSTSGTGAYEQYF
d_call: .; clone_size: .; j_call: TRBJ2-7; cdr3_length: 16; v_call: TRBV5-6; cdr3_nt: TGTGCCAGCAGCTCCCCGGCCCGGGACATCTCCTACGAGCAGTACTTC; cdr3_aa: CASSSPARDISYEQYF
d_call: .; clone_size: few; j_call: TRBJ2-4; cdr3_length: 14; v_call: TRBV15; cdr3_nt: TGTGCCACCAGCAGAGTAGGCAGGGTGGACATTCAGTACTTC; cdr3_aa: CATSRVGRVDIQYF
d_call: .; clone_size: .; j_call: TRBJ2-7; cdr3_length: 16; v_call: TRBV4-2; cdr3_nt: TGTGCCAGCAGCCAAGATGCAGTCACACGGGCCTACGAGCAGTACTTC; cdr3_aa: CASSQDAVTRAYEQYF
d_call: .; clone_size: few; j_call: TRBJ2-5; cdr3_length: 12; v_call: TRBV25-1; cdr3_nt: TGTGCCAGCAGTGAACGAATAGAGACCCAGTACTTC; cdr3_aa: CASSERIETQYF
d_call: .; clone_size: few; j_call: TRBJ2-7; cdr3_length: 14; v_call: TRBV9; cdr3_nt: TGTGCCAGCAGCGGGGACGGAAGCTCCTACGAGCAGTACTTC; cdr3_aa: CASSGDGSSYEQYF
d_call: TRBD2; clone_size: .; j_call: TRBJ2-5; cdr3_length: 16; v_call: TRBV6-5; cdr3_nt: TGTGCCAGCAGTTACGGGAGGGGAGTGGAGAGAGAGACCCAGTACTTC; cdr3_aa: CASSYGRGVERETQYF
d_call: .; clone_size: .; j_call: TRBJ2-3; cdr3_length: 15; v_call: TRBV7-6; cdr3_nt: TGTGCCAGCAGCCAGGGACGGCTTAGCACAGATACGCAGTATTTT; cdr3_aa: CASSQGRLSTDTQYF
d_call: .; clone_size: few; j_call: TRBJ1-3; cdr3_length: 20; v_call: TRBV12-3/TRBV12-4; cdr3_nt: TGTGCCAGCAGTCCCGGAGCCCACTTACGGGACACCCGCTCTGGAAACACCATATATTTT; cdr3_aa: CASSPGAHLRDTRSGNTIYF
d_call: .; clone_size: few; j_call: TRBJ2-7; cdr3_length: 11; v_call: TRBV5-6; cdr3_nt: TGTGCCAGCAGCGAGCGGAACGAGCAGTACTTC; cdr3_aa: CASSERNEQYF
d_call: TRBD1; clone_size: .; j_call: TRBJ2-7; cdr3_length: 11; v_call: TRBV20-1; cdr3_nt: TGCAGTGCTAGAAGAGGGACAGGGGAAAACTTC; cdr3_aa: CSARRGTGENF